This TCR beta chain was sequenced for a study of T cell responses to AZD1222 COVID-19 vaccine. This clone was counted a few times. What it binds is unknown. Study-level findings and limits: The study found vaccine-associated CD4 TCRs spanning spike, dominant at 160-218 and 743-854. The peak T cell response came first, and repertoires were sampled only after it. Baseline seropositives among AZD1222 recipients totaled only five to seven. When two AZD1222 doses had been given, Spike-specific TCR breadth and depth rose.

The CDR3 runs to 17 residues. CDR1 is MGHRA, CDR2 YSYEKL, per germline. With 0 bases clipped from V and 2 bases from J, the junction kept 8 bases outside the gene matches. Method: immunoSEQ multiplex PCR; TCRdb's copy keeps in-frame clones and lacks some. This sample has about 130,000 clones, with more than 70% found just once. The source is an adult in good health. The input for sequencing was peripheral blood, taken on day 0 of AZD1222 vaccination. The chain employs TRBV4-1 and TRBJ2-3; 7 bases map to TRBD1. The CDR3, as DNA: TGCGCCAGCAGCCAAGATCGTAACAGGGGAGACACAGATACGCAGTATTTT. Translation: CASSQDRNRGDTDTQYF.